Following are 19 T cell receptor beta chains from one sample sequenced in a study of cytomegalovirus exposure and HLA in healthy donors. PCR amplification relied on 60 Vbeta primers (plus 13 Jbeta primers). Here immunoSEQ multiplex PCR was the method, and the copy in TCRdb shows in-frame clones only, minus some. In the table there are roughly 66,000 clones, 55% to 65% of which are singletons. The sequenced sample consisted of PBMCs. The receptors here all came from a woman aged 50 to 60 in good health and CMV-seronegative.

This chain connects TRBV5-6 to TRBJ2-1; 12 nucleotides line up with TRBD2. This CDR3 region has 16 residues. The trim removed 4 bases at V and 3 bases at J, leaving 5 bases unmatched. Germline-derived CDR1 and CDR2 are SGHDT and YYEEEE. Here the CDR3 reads CASSPGLAGNYNEQFF. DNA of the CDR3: TGTGCCAGCAGCCCTGGACTAGCGGGAAACTACAATGAGCAGTTCTTC.

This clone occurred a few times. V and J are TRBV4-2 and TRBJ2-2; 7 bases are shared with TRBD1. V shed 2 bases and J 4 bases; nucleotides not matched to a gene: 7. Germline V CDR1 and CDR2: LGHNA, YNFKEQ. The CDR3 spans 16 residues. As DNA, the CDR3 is TGTGCCAGCAGCCAAAATACAGGGGCGAGCACCGGGGAGCTGTTTTTT. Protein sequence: CASSQNTGASTGELFF.

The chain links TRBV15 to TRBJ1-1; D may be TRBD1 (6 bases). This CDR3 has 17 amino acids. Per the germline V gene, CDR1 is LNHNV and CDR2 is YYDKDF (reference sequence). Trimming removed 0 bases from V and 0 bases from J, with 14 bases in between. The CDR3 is CATSRDLRGPLNTEAFF. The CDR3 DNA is TGTGCCACCAGCAGAGATCTCAGGGGCCCGCTGAACACTGAAGCTTTCTTT.

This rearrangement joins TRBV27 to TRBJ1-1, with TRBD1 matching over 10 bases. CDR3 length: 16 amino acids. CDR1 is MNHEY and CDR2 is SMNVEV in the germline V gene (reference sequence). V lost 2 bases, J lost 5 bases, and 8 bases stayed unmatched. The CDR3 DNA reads TGTGCCAGCAGTTTAGCCCCCGGGACAGGGGTGACTGAAGCTTTCTTT. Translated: CASSLAPGTGVTEAFF.

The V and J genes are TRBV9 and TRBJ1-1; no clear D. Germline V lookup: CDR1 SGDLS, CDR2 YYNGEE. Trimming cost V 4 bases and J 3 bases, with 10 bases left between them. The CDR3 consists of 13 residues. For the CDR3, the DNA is TGTGCCAGCAGCTCCGACCGGGACACTGAAGCTTTCTTT. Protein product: CASSSDRDTEAFF.

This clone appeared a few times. The CDR3 nucleotides read TGTGCCAGCAGCTCCCCTTCGAACACTGAAGCTTTCTTT. Its protein is CASSSPSNTEAFF. The chain uses TRBV25-1 and TRBJ1-1; D gene uncertain. This CDR3 region has 13 residues. Trimming took off 6 bases at V and 1 base at J, with 9 bases between the two ends. From germline, CDR1 is MGHDK and CDR2 SYGVNS. Drawing the rest from reference TRBV25-1 and TRBJ1-1, the complete variable domain is EADIYQTPRYLVIGTGKKITLECSQTMGHDKMYWYQQDPGMELHLIHYSYGVNSTEKGDLSSESTVSRIRTEHFPLTLESARPSHTSQYLCASSSPSNTEAFFGQGTRLTVV.

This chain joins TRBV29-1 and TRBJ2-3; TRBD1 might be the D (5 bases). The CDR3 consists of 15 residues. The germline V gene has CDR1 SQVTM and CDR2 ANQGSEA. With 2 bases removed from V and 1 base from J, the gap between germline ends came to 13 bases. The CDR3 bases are TGCAGCGTTGAAAGGGGCTCCGGCGGCACAGATACGCAGTATTTT. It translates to CSVERGSGGTDTQYF.

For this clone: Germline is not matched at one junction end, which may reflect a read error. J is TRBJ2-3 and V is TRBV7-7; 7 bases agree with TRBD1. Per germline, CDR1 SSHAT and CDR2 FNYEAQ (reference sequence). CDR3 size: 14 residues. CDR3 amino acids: CASSQYRGLDTQYF. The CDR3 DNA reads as TGTGCTAGCAGTCAATACAGGGGTCTAGATACGCAGTATTTT.

The CDR3 bases are TGTGCCAGCAGGACGGACAGGGCGGGCACTGAAGCTTTCTTT. Residues: CASRTDRAGTEAFF. The V call is TRBV6-1, the J call TRBJ1-1; TRBD1 aligns across 8 bases. The CDR3 is made up of 14 amino acids. After removal of 6 bases from V and 4 bases from J, the junction contained 7 bases not matched to a gene. The V gene's germline CDR1 is MNHNS and CDR2 SASEGT.

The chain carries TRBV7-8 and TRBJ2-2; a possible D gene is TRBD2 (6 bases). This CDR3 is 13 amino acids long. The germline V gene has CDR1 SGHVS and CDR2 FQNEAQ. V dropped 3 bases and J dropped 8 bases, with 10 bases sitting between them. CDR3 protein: CASSFGLFGELFF. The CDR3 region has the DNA TGTGCCAGCAGCTTCGGACTATTTGGGGAGCTGTTTTTT.

In nucleotides, the CDR3 is TGTGCCAGCAGTTCGAGAAGGACTGGCAGAGAGACCCAGTACTTC. Translated, it gives CASSSRRTGRETQYF. The V call is TRBV28, the J call TRBJ2-5; a possible D gene is TRBD2 (5 bases). This CDR3 is built from 15 residues. Trimming shortened V by 4 bases and J by 4 bases, and 16 bases separated the two germline ends. Germline CDR1 reads MDHEN; CDR2 reads SYDVKM.

DNA for the CDR3: TGTGCCAGCAGTATCCGGACACCCGCCTACGAGCAGTACTTC. Its translation: CASSIRTPAYEQYF. The V call is TRBV2, the J call TRBJ2-7; maybe TRBD1 (5 bases). Germline CDR1 is SNHLY and CDR2 is FYNNEI. Deletions cut 5 bases from V and 2 bases from J, with 13 bases between. This CDR3 spans 14 amino acids. The full variable domain, its missing parts supplied by reference TRBV2 and TRBJ2-7, is EPEVTQTPSHQVTQMGQEVILRCVPISNHLYFYWYRQILGQKVEFLVSFYNNEISEKSEIFDDQFSVERPDGSNFTLKIRSTKLEDSAMYFCASSIRTPAYEQYFGPGTRLTVT.

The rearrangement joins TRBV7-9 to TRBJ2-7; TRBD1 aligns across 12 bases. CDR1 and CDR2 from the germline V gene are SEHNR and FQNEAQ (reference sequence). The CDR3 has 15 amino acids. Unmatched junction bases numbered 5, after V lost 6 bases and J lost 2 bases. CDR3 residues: CASRAGDRGPYEQYF. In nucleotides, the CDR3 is TGTGCCAGCAGGGCTGGGGACAGGGGGCCCTACGAGCAGTACTTC. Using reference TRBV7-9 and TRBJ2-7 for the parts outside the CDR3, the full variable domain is DTGVSQNPRHKITKRGQNVTFRCDPISEHNRLYWYRQTLGQGPEFLTYFQNEAQLEKSRLLSDRFSAERPKGSFSTLEIQRTEQGDSAMYLCASRAGDRGPYEQYFGPGTRLTVT.

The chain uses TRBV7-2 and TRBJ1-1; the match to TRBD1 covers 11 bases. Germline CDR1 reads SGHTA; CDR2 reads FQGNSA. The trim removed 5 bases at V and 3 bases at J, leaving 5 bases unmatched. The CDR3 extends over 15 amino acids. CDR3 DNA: TGTGCCAGCAGCCCCGGGACAGGGGGTGACACTGAAGCTTTCTTT. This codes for CASSPGTGGDTEAFF. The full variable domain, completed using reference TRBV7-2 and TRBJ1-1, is GAGVSQSPSNKVTEKGKDVELRCDPISGHTALYWYRQSLGQGLEFLIYFQGNSAPDKSGLPSDRFSAERTGGSVSTLTIQRTQQEDSAVYLCASSPGTGGDTEAFFGQGTRLTVV.

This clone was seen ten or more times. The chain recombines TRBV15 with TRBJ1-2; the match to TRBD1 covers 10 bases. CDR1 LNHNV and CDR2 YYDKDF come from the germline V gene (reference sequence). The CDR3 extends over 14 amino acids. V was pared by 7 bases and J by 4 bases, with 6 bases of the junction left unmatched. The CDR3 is CATNPRTGGYGYTF. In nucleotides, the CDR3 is TGTGCCACCAACCCTAGGACAGGGGGCTATGGCTACACCTTC. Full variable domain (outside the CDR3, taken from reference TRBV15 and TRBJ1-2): DAMVIQNPRYQVTQFGKPVTLSCSQTLNHNVMYWYQQKSSQAPKLLFHYYDKDFNNEADTPDNFQSRRPNTSFCFLDIRSPGLGDTAMYLCATNPRTGGYGYTFGSGTRLTVV.

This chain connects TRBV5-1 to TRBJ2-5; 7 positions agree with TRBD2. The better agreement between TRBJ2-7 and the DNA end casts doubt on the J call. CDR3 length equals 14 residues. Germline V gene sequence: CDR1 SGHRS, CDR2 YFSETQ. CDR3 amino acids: CASSYGGEAYEQYF. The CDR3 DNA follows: TGCGCCAGCAGCTATGGGGGGGAGGCCTACGAGCAGTACTTC.

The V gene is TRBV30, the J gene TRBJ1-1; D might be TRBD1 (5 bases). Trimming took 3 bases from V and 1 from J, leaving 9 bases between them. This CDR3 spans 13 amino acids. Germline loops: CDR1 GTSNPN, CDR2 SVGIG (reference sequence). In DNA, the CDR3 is TGTGCCTGGAGCTGGGGGGAGAACACTGAAGCTTTCTTT. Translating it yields CAWSWGENTEAFF. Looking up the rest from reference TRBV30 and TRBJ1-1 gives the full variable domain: SQTIHQWPATLVQPVGSPLSLECTVEGTSNPNLYWYRQAAGRGLQLLFYSVGIGQISSEVPQNLSASRPQDRQFILSSKKLLLSDSGFYLCAWSWGENTEAFFGQGTRLTVV.

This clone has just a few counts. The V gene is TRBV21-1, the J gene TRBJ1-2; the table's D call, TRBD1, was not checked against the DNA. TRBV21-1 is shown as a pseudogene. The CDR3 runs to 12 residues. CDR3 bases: TGTGCCAGCAGGGGGTGCTCAGGGGGCTACACCTTC. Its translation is CASRGCSGGYTF.

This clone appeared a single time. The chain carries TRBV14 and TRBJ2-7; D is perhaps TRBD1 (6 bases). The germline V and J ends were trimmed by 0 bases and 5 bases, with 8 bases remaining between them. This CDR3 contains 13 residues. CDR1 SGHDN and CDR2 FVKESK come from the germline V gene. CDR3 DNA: TGTGCCAGCAGCCAAGATAGGGGGAACGAGCAGTACTTC. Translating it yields CASSQDRGNEQYF.